The 15 T cell receptor beta chains below all came from one sample that was sequenced in a study of T cell clones after liver transplantation. Sequencing used immunoSEQ multiplex PCR; TCRdb keeps in-frame clones, though not all of them. The repertoire holds roughly 120,000 clones, over 75% seen once, with 0.65% to 0.85% in the top ten. The sequences come from CD4+ T cells from blood, collected 12 months after liver transplant. All receptors come from a human patient who received a liver transplant. Some T cells may have originated in the graft donor.

The CDR3 DNA reads as TGTGCCAGCAGCCTAGGTCGGGCCACAGATACGCAGTATTTT. As protein: CASSLGRATDTQYF. The chain recombines TRBV11-3 with TRBJ2-3; D is undetermined. V lost 5 bases and J 2 bases, leaving 11 bases between the germline ends. This CDR3 is built from 14 residues. Germline values: CDR1 SGHNT, CDR2 YENEEA.

The chain employs TRBV5-1 and TRBJ1-4; TRBD1 is a possible D gene (6 bases). The germline V and J ends were trimmed by 1 base and 7 bases, with 11 bases remaining between them. Germline assignment: CDR1 SGHRS and CDR2 YFSETQ. This CDR3 contains 14 residues. CDR3 sequence (DNA): TGCGCCAGCAGCTTGCAGGGGTTCGGTGAAAAACTGTTTTTT. It encodes CASSLQGFGEKLFF.

V and J are TRBV19 and TRBJ2-1; 9 bases agree with TRBD2. Germline V CDR1 and CDR2: LNHDA, SQIVND (reference sequence). This CDR3 comprises 12 residues. V shed 6 bases and J 9 bases; nucleotides not matched to a gene: 3. The CDR3 loop is CASRGLASEQFF. The CDR3 DNA sequence: TGTGCCAGTAGAGGACTAGCGTCTGAGCAGTTCTTC.

The chain couples TRBV5-1 to TRBJ2-5; unclear D gene. The CDR3 consists of 14 residues. Trimming pared 4 bases from V and 5 bases from J, leaving 15 bases between. CDR1 is SGHRS, CDR2 YFSETQ, per germline. This chain's CDR3 is CASSVGSGAETQYF. The CDR3 nucleotides are TGCGCCAGCAGCGTCGGAAGTGGTGCGGAGACCCAGTACTTC. Based on the CDR3 plus reference TRBV5-1 and TRBJ2-5, the full variable domain is KAGVTQTPRYLIKTRGQQVTLSCSPISGHRSVSWYQQTPGQGLQFLFEYFSETQRNKGNFPGRFSGRQFSNSRSEMNVSTLELGDSALYLCASSVGSGAETQYFGPGTRLLVL.

The rearrangement joins TRBV27 to TRBJ2-7; D unclear. Germline CDR1 and CDR2: MNHEY and SMNVEV (reference sequence). V shed 3 bases and J shed 7 bases, with 16 bases lying between them. The CDR3 spans 14 residues. The CDR3 sequence is CASSFGTSRWEQYF. The CDR3 DNA sequence: TGTGCCAGCAGTTTTGGCACTTCTCGGTGGGAGCAGTACTTC.

For this clone: One junction end disagrees with the germline gene, perhaps due to a read error. The chain uses TRBV7-9 and TRBJ1-4; TRBD1 agrees at 8 bases. This CDR3 has 14 amino acids. Germline lookup yields CDR1 SEHNR and CDR2 FQNEAQ (reference sequence). The CDR3 here is CASSYGQGGEKLFF. For the CDR3, the DNA is TGTGCCAGCAGCTACGGACAGGGTGGTGAAAAATTGTTTTTT.

The V and J genes are TRBV11-2 and TRBJ2-7; D may be TRBD2 (5 bases). V gave up 0 bases and J gave up 0 bases, with 21 bases separating them. Germline CDR1 and CDR2: SGHAT and FQNNGV. The CDR3 is 19 amino acids. The CDR3 here is CASSLDEPGWGSSSYEQYF. CDR3 nucleotide sequence: TGTGCCAGCAGCTTAGATGAGCCGGGGTGGGGTTCATCCTCCTACGAGCAGTACTTC.

Details on this clone: Within the sample, other DNA sequences also encode this same CDR3. This chain links TRBV7-3 with TRBJ2-1; 7 bases agree with TRBD2. Trimming took 1 base from V and 4 from J; bases not matched to a gene: 4. Germline assignment: CDR1 SGHTA and CDR2 FQGTGA. This CDR3 has 15 residues. CDR3 sequence (DNA): TGTGCCAGCAGCTTAATTGGGCGGGAGTACAATGAGCAGTTCTTC. Translated, it gives CASSLIGREYNEQFF.

This chain uses TRBV2 with TRBJ1-5; 10 nucleotides line up with TRBD1. The germline V gene encodes CDR1 SNHLY and CDR2 FYNNEI. The CDR3 is 14 residues long. With 4 bases clipped from V and 5 bases from J, the junction kept 2 bases outside the gene matches. The CDR3 spells CASSATGGYQPQHF. For the CDR3, the DNA is TGTGCCAGCAGTGCGACAGGGGGCTATCAGCCCCAGCATTTT.

The chain joins TRBV5-4 to TRBJ2-7; TRBD2 matches 9 bases. This CDR3 is 14 amino acids long. With 3 bases clipped from V and 5 bases from J, the junction kept 6 bases outside the gene matches. The germline V gene encodes CDR1 SGHNT and CDR2 YYREEE (reference sequence). The CDR3, as DNA: TGTGCCAGCAGCTCGGCGGGAGGGAGCCACGAGCAGTACTTC. Amino acid sequence: CASSSAGGSHEQYF. The variable domain in full, with the rest retrieved from reference TRBV5-4 and TRBJ2-7, is ETGVTQSPTHLIKTRGQQVTLRCSSQSGHNTVSWYQQALGQGPQFIFQYYREEENGRGNFPPRFSGLQFPNYSSELNVNALELDDSALYLCASSSAGGSHEQYFGPGTRLTVT.

This chain links TRBV19 with TRBJ1-2; possibly TRBD1 for D (5 bases). The CDR3 spans 16 residues. V dropped 3 bases and J dropped 2 bases, with 16 bases sitting between them. Germline V lookup: CDR1 LNHDA, CDR2 SQIVND (reference sequence). CDR3: CASSMVRRDGNYGYTF. The CDR3, as DNA: TGTGCCAGTAGTATGGTGCGCCGGGACGGCAACTATGGCTACACCTTC.

The chain has TRBV6-5 and TRBJ2-1; D uncertain. Germline-derived CDR1 and CDR2 are MNHEY and SVGAGI. The length of the CDR3 is 14 residues. V was pared by 5 bases and J by 0 bases, with 8 bases between. Here the CDR3 DNA reads TGTGCCAGCAGTCCTATGGTCTCCTACAATGAGCAGTTCTTC. Translated, it gives CASSPMVSYNEQFF.

The chain is built from TRBV5-1 and TRBJ2-7; maybe TRBD2 (5 bases). Germline loops: CDR1 SGHRS, CDR2 YFSETQ. The CDR3 consists of 12 residues. V was clipped by 2 bases and J by 3 bases, with 6 bases between them. The chain's CDR3 is CASSFGDYEQYF. The CDR3 DNA is TGCGCCAGCAGCTTCGGGGACTACGAGCAGTACTTC. Combining the CDR3 with reference TRBV5-1 and TRBJ2-7 gives the whole variable domain KAGVTQTPRYLIKTRGQQVTLSCSPISGHRSVSWYQQTPGQGLQFLFEYFSETQRNKGNFPGRFSGRQFSNSRSEMNVSTLELGDSALYLCASSFGDYEQYFGPGTRLTVT.

J is TRBJ2-3 and V is TRBV28, with 13 bases matching TRBD2. The CDR3 sequence is 16 residues long. V was pared by 8 bases and J by 2 bases, with 7 bases of the junction left unmatched. Germline assignment: CDR1 MDHEN and CDR2 SYDVKM. The CDR3 sequence is CASGPLAGGPTDTQYF. As DNA, the CDR3 is TGTGCCAGCGGCCCACTAGCGGGAGGGCCCACAGATACGCAGTATTTT.

This clone was found once. CDR3 DNA: TGTGCCAGCAGTTTCTTAACTAGCGGACGCTCCTACGAGCAGTACTTC. This gives the protein CASSFLTSGRSYEQYF. J is TRBJ2-7 and V is TRBV27; 8 bases match TRBD2. The length of the CDR3 is 16 residues. Germline CDR1 reads MNHEY; CDR2 reads SMNVEV (reference sequence). Trimming at V came to 3 bases and at J to 0 bases, leaving 7 bases not matched to a gene.